The 2 T cell receptor beta chains in this list originate from one sample, sequenced in a study of blood T cell repertoires in COVID-19. Clones were sequenced by immunoSEQ multiplex PCR, and TCRdb holds only the in-frame ones, with some missing. The data contain 200,000 to 250,000 clones, approximately 85% of them singletons. The sample taken for sequencing was peripheral blood. Source of these receptors: a woman in her 70s with COVID-19, enrolled during active disease.

The chain couples TRBV5-5 to TRBJ1-5, with D perhaps TRBD1 (5 bases). The CDR3 contains 14 residues. In germline, CDR1 is SGHKS, CDR2 YYEKEE (reference sequence). Trimming took 2 bases from V and 6 from J, leaving 12 bases between them. For the CDR3, the DNA is TGTGCCAGCAGCTTAGGAGGGGTTGGTCAGCCCCAGCATTTT. It is translated as CASSLGGVGQPQHF.

The V and J genes are TRBV29-1 and TRBJ2-1, with D tentatively TRBD2 (6 bases). The CDR3 is 14 residues long. Looked up from germline, CDR1 is SQVTM and CDR2 is ANQGSEA. V gave up 4 bases and J gave up 5 bases, with 15 bases separating them. DNA for the CDR3: TGCAGCGTTGGTGTGACGGGAGTTGACAATGAGCAGTTCTTC. It specifies CSVGVTGVDNEQFF.